These T cell receptor beta chains were read from a single sample in a study of blood T cell repertoires in COVID-19. Profiling relied on immunoSEQ multiplex PCR, and the TCRdb table lists in-frame clones only, not all of them. The sample records 350,000 to 450,000 clones, about 87% being singletons. Sequenced: peripheral blood. The receptors shown here come from a human donor in a cohort sampled during active COVID-19. Each CDR3 is given with its conserved first and last residue. A D gene is named only where the DNA matches it firmly. Only part of the rows carry a size: once, few, many, or a class if the clone is expanded.

-	TRBD1	TRBV30	TRBJ1-2	TGTGCCTGGAGTACTTCCCCGGGACAGGGACGTGGCTACACCTTC	CAWSTSPGQGRGYTF
-	TRBD2	TRBV11-2	TRBJ2-7	TGTGCCAGCAGGGGGACTAGCGGGGCCCTCTACGAGCAGTACTTC	CASRGTSGALYEQYF
-	-	TRBV7-3	TRBJ1-1	TGTGCCAGCAGCTTAATCGGCGGGTTGGAAGCTTTCTTT	CASSLIGGLEAFF
-	TRBD1	TRBV7-2	TRBJ1-4	TGTGCCAGCAGACCGACAGGGTTGACGTATGAAAAACTGTTTTTT	CASRPTGLTYEKLFF
few	TRBD1	TRBV5-1	TRBJ1-1	TGCGCCAGCAGCTATACAGGGGGCGCGGCTTTCTTT	CASSYTGGAAFF
-	-	TRBV7-9	TRBJ1-3	TGTGCCAGCAGCGTTACGCGGGGAGGGGACGGAAACACCATATATTTT	CASSVTRGGDGNTIYF
-	TRBD1	TRBV5-1	TRBJ2-1	TGCGCCAGCAGGTTTGGGACAGGGGGTAGAAATGAGCAGTTCTTC	CASRFGTGGRNEQFF
-	TRBD1	TRBV5-1	TRBJ1-2	TGCGCCAGCAGCCCGGAGGACAGGGGGGGAAATGGCTACACCTTC	CASSPEDRGGNGYTF
-	TRBD2	TRBV19	TRBJ2-2	TGTGCCAGTAGTCCCGGGACTAGGAACACCGGGGAGCTGTTTTTT	CASSPGTRNTGELFF
-	-	TRBV5-6	TRBJ1-6	TGTGCCAGCAATATAAGGGGAAGGAATTCACCCCTCCACTTT	CASNIRGRNSPLHF
few	TRBD1	TRBV19	TRBJ1-2	TGTGCCAGTAGTATTCGTCCGGGACAGGGGGCCAGGATCAACTATGGCTACACCTTC	CASSIRPGQGARINYGYTF
once	TRBD1	TRBV5-1	TRBJ1-4	TGCGCCAGCAGCCTTGGACAGGTTGGGGATAGACTGTTTTTT	CASSLGQVGDRLFF
-	-	TRBV7-2	TRBJ2-7	TGTGCCAGCAGCCCCAACTACGAGCAGTACTTC	CASSPNYEQYF
-	-	TRBV5-1	TRBJ2-3	TGCGCCAGCAGCGCGATCACAGATACGCAGTATTTT	CASSAITDTQYF
-	TRBD1	TRBV6-6	TRBJ1-6	TGTGCCAGTGAGCGACAGGGTAATAGTTCACCCCTCCACTTT	CASERQGNSSPLHF
few	-	TRBV7-9	TRBJ1-4	TGTGCCAGCAGCTTCTCCCGGGTTGGAACTAATGAAAAACTGTTTTTT	CASSFSRVGTNEKLFF
-	TRBD1	TRBV3-1/TRBV3-2	TRBJ2-2	TGTGCCAGCAGCCAACGGGGAGTACAGGGGAATACGAACACCGGGGAGCTGTTTTTT	CASSQRGVQGNTNTGELFF
-	TRBD2	TRBV10-3	TRBJ2-1	TGTGCCATCCGTGGCTCGGCGGGAGTAAATGAGCAGTTCTTC	CAIRGSAGVNEQFF
-	-	TRBV5-1	TRBJ1-6	TGCGCCAGCAGCTTGGTTCAGGGAAATTCACCCCTCCACTTT	CASSLVQGNSPLHF
-	-	TRBV30	TRBJ2-7	TGTGCCTGGAGTGTAGCCCGGGAGCTCGAGCAGTACTTC	CAWSVARELEQYF
-	TRBD2	TRBV7-2	TRBJ2-1	TGTGCCAGCAGCTTGTGGACTAGCGGCCAAGAGCAGTTCTTC	CASSLWTSGQEQFF
-	TRBD2	TRBV3-1/TRBV3-2	TRBJ2-1	TGTGCCAGCAGCCAAGCTCACGGCGGGGGTTTATTAAATGAGCAGTTCTTC	CASSQAHGGGLLNEQFF
-	TRBD2	TRBV3-1/TRBV3-2	TRBJ2-5	TGTGCCAGCAGCCAAGGGCGGGGGGGTGGAGAGACCCAGTACTTC	CASSQGRGGGETQYF
-	-	TRBV4-2	TRBJ2-3	TGTGCCAGCAGCCAAGATTATACTAGGCCGACCACAGATACGCAGTATTTT	CASSQDYTRPTTDTQYF
-	TRBD2	TRBV11-2	TRBJ2-3	TGTGCCAGCAGGACTAGCCCAGATACGCAGTATTTT	CASRTSPDTQYF
-	-	TRBV5-6	TRBJ1-2	TGTGCCAGCAGCTTACGTAGGACACTTGGTGGCTACACCTTC	CASSLRRTLGGYTF
-	TRBD1	TRBV30	TRBJ2-6	TGTGCCTGGGAGACAGGGGTTAGCTCTGGGGCCAACGTCCTGACTTTC	CAWETGVSSGANVLTF
-	-	TRBV19	TRBJ1-5	TGTGCCAGTAGTGCCCCAGGGTACGTTGATCAGCCCCAGCATTTT	CASSAPGYVDQPQHF
-	-	TRBV25-1	TRBJ1-2	TGTGCCAGCAGTGATAGAAAAGGGGAGGTCGGGGGCTACACCTTC	CASSDRKGEVGGYTF
many	-	TRBV7-9	TRBJ1-1	TGTGCCAGCAGCTTGGAAGACAGGGAAGCTTTCTTT	CASSLEDREAFF
-	-	TRBV28	TRBJ1-5	TGTGCCAGCAGTGGGGGGAAACAGCCCCAGCATTTT	CASSGGKQPQHF
-	-	TRBV10-3	TRBJ2-3	TGTGCCATCAGTGAGTCTTCCCGGGGTCGAGGGGATACGCAGTATTTT	CAISESSRGRGDTQYF
-	-	TRBV30	TRBJ1-1	TGTGCCTGGAGGGCCTCATTGGACAAGAATACTGAAGCTTTCTTT	CAWRASLDKNTEAFF
few	-	TRBV2	TRBJ1-5	TGTGCCCCCCCGGGGGGTGACTTGAGGCAGCCCCAGCATTTT	CAPPGGDLRQPQHF
few	-	TRBV6-2/TRBV6-3	TRBJ2-7	TGTGCCAGCAGTTACGTAGCGTCCTACGAGCAGTACTTC	CASSYVASYEQYF
-	-	TRBV19	TRBJ2-1	TGTGCCAGTAGTATATGGCAGGTCCGCTCCTACAATGAGCAGTTCTTC	CASSIWQVRSYNEQFF
-	-	TRBV3-1/TRBV3-2	TRBJ2-5	TGTGCCAGCAGCCAAGATGATCGAGTTTCGGAATACAGTGACCAGGCCCAGTACTTC	CASSQDDRVSEYSDQAQYF
-	TRBD1	TRBV11-1	TRBJ1-1	TGTGCCAGCAGCTTGCACAGCGGACAGGGGGGCACTGAAGCTTTCTTT	CASSLHSGQGGTEAFF
-	-	TRBV9	TRBJ1-5	TGTGCCAGCAGCGTAGGTACCCAGGGCGTCCAGCATTTT	CASSVGTQGVQHF
-	TRBD1	TRBV7-9	TRBJ2-2	TGTGCCAGCAGCTCACCGGGACAGGGAACCGGGGAGCTGTTTTTT	CASSSPGQGTGELFF
-	-	TRBV19	TRBJ2-7	TGTGCCAGTAGTACCACTTGGGGAACGTCGACAGGCACCGCCTACGAGCAGTACTTC	CASSTTWGTSTGTAYEQYF
-	TRBD1	TRBV6-5	TRBJ1-2	TGTGCCAGCGATTACAGGGGGCGCGGAGATGGCTACACCTTC	CASDYRGRGDGYTF
-	TRBD1	TRBV25-1	TRBJ2-1	TGTGCCAGCAGTGTGACAGGGGACTCCTACAATGAGCAGTTCTTC	CASSVTGDSYNEQFF
-	-	TRBV9	TRBJ2-3	TGTGCCAGCAGCGTAGTTCTGAGGCGGAATAGCACAGATACGCAGTATTTT	CASSVVLRRNSTDTQYF
-	-	TRBV28	TRBJ2-7	TGTGCCTCGGCAGGGCTTTTCGAGCAGTACTTC	CASAGLFEQYF
-	TRBD2	TRBV6-5	TRBJ2-7	TGTGCCAGCAGATCACTAGCGGGGGGGTCCTACGAGCAGTACTTC	CASRSLAGGSYEQYF
-	-	TRBV3-1/TRBV3-2	TRBJ1-5	TGTGCCAGCAGCCAAGATCCGGGGAGAGGACAGCCCCAGCATTTT	CASSQDPGRGQPQHF
-	TRBD1	TRBV27	TRBJ1-1	TGTGCCAGCAGTGCAGGGGGACAGGGGGCGCGTTGGGCTTTCTTT	CASSAGGQGARWAFF
-	TRBD1	TRBV5-4	TRBJ1-6	TGTGCCAGCAGCAAAGACAGGGATTCACCCCTCCACTTT	CASSKDRDSPLHF
-	-	TRBV30	TRBJ2-2	TGTGCCTGGAGTGGGGTGCAGGACACCGGGGAGCTGTTTTTT	CAWSGVQDTGELFF
few	TRBD2	TRBV27	TRBJ2-7	TGTGCCAGCAGTTTATACCCTAGCGGTCCCTACGAGCAGTACTTC	CASSLYPSGPYEQYF